This TCR beta chain was found in a study of shared clonotypes between healthy human individuals. CD45RO+ cells and CCR7-negative CD45RA+ TemRA cells were combined as CD8 memory. This was a deep-level run. Clones were sequenced by immunoSEQ multiplex PCR, and TCRdb holds only the in-frame ones, with some missing. The table lists 550,000 to 800,000 clones, 90% of them singletons. Sequenced material: memory CD8+ T cells from PBMCs. This sample's subset: CD45RO+ cells pooled with CCR7-negative TemRA cells. This TCR was sampled from a man aged 18 to 30 in good health. Some clones in this sample may be carry-over from other donors' samples.

In nucleotides, the CDR3 is TGTGCCAGCAGCGTAGAATCAGGGTTTAACTATGGCTACACCTTC. Amino acids: CASSVESGFNYGYTF. J is TRBJ1-2 and V is TRBV9, with TRBD1 as a possible D gene (5 bases). V dropped 0 bases and J dropped 1 base, with 10 bases sitting between them. CDR1 SGDLS and CDR2 YYNGEE come from the germline V gene. This CDR3 has 15 residues.